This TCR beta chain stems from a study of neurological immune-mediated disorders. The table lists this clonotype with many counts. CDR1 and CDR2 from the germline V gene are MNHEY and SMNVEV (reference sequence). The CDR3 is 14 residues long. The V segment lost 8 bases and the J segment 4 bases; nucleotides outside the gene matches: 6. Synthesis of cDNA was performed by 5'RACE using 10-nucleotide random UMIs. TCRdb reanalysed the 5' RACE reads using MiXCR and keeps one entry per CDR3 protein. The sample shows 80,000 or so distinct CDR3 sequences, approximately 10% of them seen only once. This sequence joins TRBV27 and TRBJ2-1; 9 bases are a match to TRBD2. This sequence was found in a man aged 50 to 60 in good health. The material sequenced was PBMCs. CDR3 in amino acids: CASGRTSAYNEQFF. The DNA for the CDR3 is TGTGCCAGCGGAAGGACTAGCGCTTACAATGAGCAGTTCTTC.